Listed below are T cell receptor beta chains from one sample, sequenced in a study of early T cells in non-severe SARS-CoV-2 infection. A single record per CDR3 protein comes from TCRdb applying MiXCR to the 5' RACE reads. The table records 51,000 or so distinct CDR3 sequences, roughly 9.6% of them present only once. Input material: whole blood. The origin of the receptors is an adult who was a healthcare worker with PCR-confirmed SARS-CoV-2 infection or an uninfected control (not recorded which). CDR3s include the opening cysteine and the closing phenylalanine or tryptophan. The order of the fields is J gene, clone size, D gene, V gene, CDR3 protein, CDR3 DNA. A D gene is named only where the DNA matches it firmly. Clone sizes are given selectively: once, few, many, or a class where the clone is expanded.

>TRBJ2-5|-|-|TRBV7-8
CASSLGGGSSGRTQYF
TGTGCCAGCAGCTTAGGGGGCGGGTCCTCTGGGAGGACCCAGTACTTC
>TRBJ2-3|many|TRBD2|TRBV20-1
CSAATSGGTLDTQYF
TGCAGTGCTGCTACTAGCGGGGGAACTTTGGATACGCAGTATTTT
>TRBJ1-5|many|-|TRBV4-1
CASSQEVTGDQPQHF
TGCGCCAGCAGCCAAGAGGTGACAGGAGATCAGCCCCAGCATTTT
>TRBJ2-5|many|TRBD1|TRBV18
CASSSGTEETQYF
TGTGCCAGCTCATCCGGGACAGAAGAGACCCAGTACTTC
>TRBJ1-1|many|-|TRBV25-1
CASTKGLMNTEAFF
TGTGCCAGCACTAAGGGTTTAATGAACACTGAAGCTTTCTTT
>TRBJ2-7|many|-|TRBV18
CASSPPPGNEQYF
TGTGCCAGCTCACCACCGCCGGGAAATGAGCAGTACTTC
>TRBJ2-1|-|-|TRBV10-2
CASSKTVYEQFF
TGCGCCAGCTCAAAGACAGTCTACGAGCAGTTCTTC
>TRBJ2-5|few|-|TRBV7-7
CASSLTFRGGGKETQYF
TGTGCTAGCAGCTTAACTTTCCGGGGCGGAGGAAAAGAGACCCAGTACTTC
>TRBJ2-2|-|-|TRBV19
CASSPRRGSKNTGELFF
TGTGCCAGTAGTCCTCGCCGGGGATCCAAGAACACCGGGGAGCTGTTTTTT
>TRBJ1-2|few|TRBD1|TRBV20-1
CSAIRQGGGEGYTF
TGCAGTGCCATAAGACAGGGAGGAGGGGAGGGCTACACCTTC
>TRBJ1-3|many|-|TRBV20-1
CSARDFRPSGNTIYF
TGCAGTGCTAGAGATTTCAGGCCCTCTGGAAACACCATATATTTT
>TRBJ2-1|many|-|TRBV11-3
CASSLGNYNEQFF
TGTGCCAGCAGCTTAGGGAACTACAATGAGCAGTTCTTC
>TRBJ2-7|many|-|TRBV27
CACRGSSSYEQYF
TGTGCCTGTCGGGGCAGTAGCTCCTACGAGCAGTACTTC
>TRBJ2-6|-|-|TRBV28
CASHRGRSQSSGSNVLTF
TGTGCCAGTCATCGGGGACGGTCTCAGAGCTCTGGGTCCAACGTCCTGACTTTC
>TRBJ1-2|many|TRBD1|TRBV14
CASSSGQVGGYTF
TGTGCCAGCAGCTCTGGACAGGTCGGTGGCTACACCTTC
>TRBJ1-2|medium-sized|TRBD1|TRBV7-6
CASNLYRGPPEAYTF
TGTGCCAGCAATTTATACAGGGGGCCTCCAGAGGCCTACACCTTC
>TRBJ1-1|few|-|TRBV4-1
CASSHPQGRAFF
TGCGCCAGCAGCCATCCCCAGGGCCGGGCTTTCTTT